This note documents a single T cell receptor (beta chain) sequence. The germline gives CDR1 LNHDA, CDR2 SQIVND (reference sequence). CDR3 length: 19 residues. With 1 base clipped from V and 3 bases from J, the junction kept 7 bases outside the gene matches. Treatment denoted: around 19 received Ad26.COV2.S at low or high dose, single or two shots; roughly five received placebo; per-sample allocation not given. The samples were gathered on day 63 after the first injection of vaccine or placebo. This entry is derived from a study of Ad26.COV2.S vaccination and SARS-CoV-2 variants. Assay: immunoSEQ multiplex PCR; the TCRdb copy retains only in-frame clones and omits some. The table has about 440,000 clones, about 90% seen once.

The material was peripheral blood, obtained in a trial of Ad26.COV2.S vaccine versus placebo. This rearrangement joins TRBV19 to TRBJ2-2; 14 bases agree with TRBD2. The sequence derives from a person aged 18-60 years who received the Ad26.COV2.S COVID-19 vaccine or a placebo. The DNA of the CDR3 is TGTGCCAGTAGTATAGGTGGGACTAGCGGGAGTTGGGACACCGGGGAGCTGTTTTTT. Encoded protein: CASSIGGTSGSWDTGELFF. The full variable domain, rest sourced from reference TRBV19 and TRBJ2-2, is DGGITQSPKYLFRKEGQNVTLSCEQNLNHDAMYWYRQDPGQGLRLIYYSQIVNDFQKGDIAEGYSVSREKKESFPLTVTSAQKNPTAFYLCASSIGGTSGSWDTGELFFGEGSRLTVL.